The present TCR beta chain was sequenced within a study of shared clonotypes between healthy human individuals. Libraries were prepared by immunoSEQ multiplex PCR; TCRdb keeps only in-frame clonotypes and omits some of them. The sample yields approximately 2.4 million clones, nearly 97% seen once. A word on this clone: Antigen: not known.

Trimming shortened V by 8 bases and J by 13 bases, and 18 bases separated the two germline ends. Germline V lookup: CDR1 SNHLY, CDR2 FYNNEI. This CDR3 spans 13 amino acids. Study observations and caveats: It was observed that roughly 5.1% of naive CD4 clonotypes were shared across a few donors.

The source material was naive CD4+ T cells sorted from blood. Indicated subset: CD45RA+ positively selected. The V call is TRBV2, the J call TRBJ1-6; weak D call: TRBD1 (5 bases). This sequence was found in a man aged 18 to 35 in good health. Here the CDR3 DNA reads TGTGCCAGCGGGGAGTGGGGGAGGTCGCCCCTCCACTTT. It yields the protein CASGEWGRSPLHF.